The 27 T cell receptor beta chains below were found in one sample sequenced in a study of CD8+CD57+ T cells in acquired aplastic anemia. Template material for TCR beta VDJ and CDR3 profiling consisted of genomic DNA. MiXCR was run by TCRdb on the reads, yielding one entry per CDR3 protein. The table records approximately 200,000 distinct CDR3 sequences, around 50% of them present only once. Source material: sorted CD4+, CD8+, or CD8+CD57+ T cells (not recorded which) from PBMCs. Source of these receptors: a human donor in good health, serving as a control.

On this clonotype: A much larger clone sits a single nucleotide away, making a read error possible. V is TRBV10-3 and J is TRBJ2-7; D is uncertain. The V gene's germline CDR1 is ENHRY and CDR2 SYGVKD. The CDR3 spans 14 residues. This CDR3 is CASSYPTDSYEQYF. The CDR3 region has the DNA TGTGCCAGCAGTTACCCGACCGACTCCTACGAGCAGTACTTC.

This clonotype was detected many times. V usage is TRBV2 and J usage is TRBJ1-6; no clear D gene. CDR1 and CDR2 (germline): SNHLY, FYNNEI. The V end lost 2 bases, the J end lost 0 bases, and 5 bases lay between the germline ends. The CDR3 contains 15 residues. The CDR3 DNA reads TGTGCCAGCAGTGAATTAGCCTCCTATAATTCACCCCTCCACTTT. Its translation is CASSELASYNSPLHF.

J is TRBJ1-4 and V is TRBV19, with D hard to call. V was cut by 7 bases and J by 0 bases, with 15 bases left in between. There are 16 residues in the CDR3. Germline lookup yields CDR1 LNHDA and CDR2 SQIVND (reference sequence). Here the CDR3 reads CASMAGRRATNEKLFF. In DNA form, the CDR3 reads TGTGCCAGTATGGCAGGCAGGAGGGCAACTAATGAAAAACTGTTTTTT.

This sequence joins TRBV7-9 and TRBJ1-4, with 9 bases fitting TRBD1. J lost 7 bases, V lost 5 bases, and 8 bases had no gene match. This CDR3 comprises 15 residues. CDR1 SEHNR and CDR2 FQNEAQ come from the germline V gene (reference sequence). The CDR3 DNA is TGTGCCAGCAGCCTGCCGGGACAGGGAGGTGAAAAACTGTTTTTT. Translation gives CASSLPGQGGEKLFF.

The chain has TRBV29-1 and TRBJ2-3; the D is unclear. The CDR3 sequence is 12 residues long. Deletions cut 6 bases from V and 3 bases from J, with 10 bases between. Per the germline V gene, CDR1 is SQVTM and CDR2 is ANQGSEA. The DNA for the CDR3 is TGCAGCGTCCGTACGACGACAGATACGCAGTATTTT. This translates into CSVRTTTDTQYF.

The DNA for the CDR3 is TGTGCCACCAGCAGGACAGGGGTGGGCGGGGGCTACACCTTC. Translated, it gives CATSRTGVGGGYTF. This chain joins TRBV15 and TRBJ1-2, with 8 bases fitting TRBD1. This CDR3 has 14 amino acids. Germline values: CDR1 LNHNV, CDR2 YYDKDF (reference sequence). The junction had 8 bases not matched to a gene; V was cut back by 3 bases and J by 8 bases.

This clonotype was seen only a few times. V gene TRBV24-1 combines with J gene TRBJ2-3; no firm D call. Germline CDR1 is KGHDR and CDR2 is SFDVKD. Trimming removed 4 bases at V and 6 bases at J, with 4 bases between. The CDR3 totals 11 residues. The CDR3 spells CATSDSDTQYF. CDR3 bases: TGTGCCACCAGTGACTCCGATACGCAGTATTTT.

There are many counts of this clonotype. J is TRBJ1-1 and V is TRBV25-1, with 9 positions matching TRBD1. Germline CDR1 and CDR2: MGHDK and SYGVNS. CDR3 length: 13 residues. J gave up 1 base and V 6 bases, and 0 bases lay outside the gene matches. CDR3 region: CASRQGANTEAFF. CDR3 nucleotide sequence: TGTGCCAGCAGACAGGGGGCGAACACTGAAGCTTTCTTT. The whole variable domain, filled in from reference TRBV25-1 and TRBJ1-1, reads EADIYQTPRYLVIGTGKKITLECSQTMGHDKMYWYQQDPGMELHLIHYSYGVNSTEKGDLSSESTVSRIRTEHFPLTLESARPSHTSQYLCASRQGANTEAFFGQGTRLTVV.

On this clonotype itself: The germline gene is not matched at one end of the junction; a read error may be the cause. V gene TRBV7-8 combines with J gene TRBJ2-2; 8 nucleotides align to TRBD1. CDR1 and CDR2 from the germline V gene are SGHVS and FQNEAQ. This CDR3 spans 10 amino acids. CDR3 DNA: TGTGCAACTCAACAGGGGGTGCTGTTTTTT. Translating gives CATQQGVLFF.

V is TRBV7-2 and J is TRBJ1-3, with 8 positions matching TRBD1. The CDR3 is 15 amino acids. After removal of 5 bases from V and 3 bases from J, the junction contained 6 bases not matched to a gene. In germline, CDR1 is SGHTA, CDR2 FQGNSA. The CDR3 region has the DNA TGTGCCAGCAGCGACCGGGACAGGAGTGGAAACACCATATATTTT. Protein: CASSDRDRSGNTIYF.

With respect to this clonotype: A much larger clone differs by one base, so this may be a read error. The rearrangement uses TRBV20-1 and TRBJ1-3; no reliable D call. From germline, CDR1 is DFQATT and CDR2 SNEGSKA (reference sequence). CDR3 length: 15 residues. CDR3 DNA sequence: TGCAGAGCTAACCCCGGACCGATCTCTGGAAACACCATATATTTT. Translation gives CRANPGPISGNTIYF.

The chain employs TRBV10-2 and TRBJ2-7; D is possibly TRBD2 (5 bases). Germline CDR1 and CDR2: WSHSY and SAAADI. The CDR3 spans 14 residues. V gave up 7 bases and J gave up 1 base, with 14 bases separating them. For the CDR3, the DNA is TGCGCCAGCAACGCCAGGACGGGGTCCTACGAGCAGTACTTC. It yields the protein CASNARTGSYEQYF.

In its sample, this clonotype was seen many times. The rearrangement joins TRBV7-3 to TRBJ1-2; 7 bases are a match to TRBD1. The junction had 5 bases not matched to a gene; V was cut back by 2 bases and J by 2 bases. Per the germline V gene, CDR1 is SGHTA and CDR2 is FQGTGA. The CDR3 totals 15 residues. CDR3 sequence reads: CASSLYPGGNYGYTF. The CDR3 coding sequence is TGTGCCAGCAGCTTATACCCAGGGGGAAACTATGGCTACACCTTC.

This clonotype was seen ten or more times. The chain combines TRBV20-1 with TRBJ1-1; D unclear. Germline-derived CDR1 and CDR2 are DFQATT and SNEGSKA (reference sequence). CDR3 length equals 16 residues. V was pared by 1 base and J by 1 base, with 16 bases between. CDR3 amino acids: CSARASGRATNTEAFF. The CDR3 coding sequence is TGCAGTGCTAGAGCCAGCGGCCGGGCGACGAACACTGAAGCTTTCTTT.

V gene TRBV19 combines with J gene TRBJ2-3; D gene unclear. Trimming took 4 bases from V and 3 from J, leaving 8 bases between them. The CDR3 length is 13 residues. CDR1 and CDR2 from the germline V gene are LNHDA and SQIVND (reference sequence). The CDR3 region is CASSNSKTDTQYF. DNA for the CDR3: TGTGCCAGTAGTAATTCTAAGACAGATACGCAGTATTTT.

This chain links TRBV5-1 with TRBJ1-5; TRBD1 might be the D (5 bases). Germline V gene sequence: CDR1 SGHRS, CDR2 YFSETQ. The CDR3 consists of 17 residues. V lost 4 bases to trimming and J lost 2 bases, with 19 bases between them. The CDR3 is CASSLGGTTGGNQPQHF. For the CDR3, the DNA is TGCGCCAGCAGCCTCGGGGGGACCACGGGGGGCAATCAGCCCCAGCATTTT.

This clonotype was counted a few times. The genes are TRBV3-1 and TRBJ2-7, with D perhaps matching TRBD2 (5 bases). V gave up 1 base and J gave up 0 bases, with 10 bases separating them. This CDR3 has 15 residues. CDR1 is LGHDT, CDR2 YNNKEL, per germline (reference sequence). CDR3 bases: TGTGCCAGCAGCCAAGTCCGGGGAAGCTCCTACGAGCAGTACTTC. Translating it yields CASSQVRGSSYEQYF.

The chain combines TRBV2 with TRBJ1-2; D ambiguous. Germline CDR1 and CDR2: SNHLY and FYNNEI. CDR3 size: 11 residues. Deletions cut 5 bases from V and 6 bases from J, with 7 bases between. The CDR3, as DNA: TGTGCCAGCAGTAGGGCGGATGGCTACACCTTC. Translated: CASSRADGYTF.

This clonotype was observed a few times. This chain uses TRBV7-8 with TRBJ1-5; 9 bases match TRBD1. Per germline, CDR1 SGHVS and CDR2 FQNEAQ. V trimming: 1 base; J trimming: 2 bases; junction bases outside the gene matches: 3. The CDR3 has 16 residues. The CDR3 DNA is TGTGCCAGCAGCTTAGGGGACAGGGTTGGCAATCAGCCCCAGCATTTT. Translated, it gives CASSLGDRVGNQPQHF.

This clonotype appeared a few times. The CDR3 DNA sequence: TGTGCTAGAGGCGGACTAGCGGGGTGGGAGACCCAGTACTTC. Translation: CARGGLAGWETQYF. The rearrangement uses TRBV12-5 and TRBJ2-5, with 12 bases matching TRBD2. Unmatched junction bases numbered 7, after V lost 9 bases and J lost 5 bases. The V gene's germline CDR1 is LGHNT and CDR2 FRNRAP. The CDR3 consists of 14 residues.

This clonotype was detected many times. The chain recombines TRBV2 with TRBJ1-2; 7 nucleotides match TRBD1. V lost 4 bases to trimming and J lost 4 bases; unmatched junction nucleotides: 3. This CDR3 contains 13 residues. Germline loops: CDR1 SNHLY, CDR2 FYNNEI. DNA for the CDR3: TGTGCCAGCAGTGTGAGACAGGGCTATGGCTACACCTTC. Protein sequence: CASSVRQGYGYTF.

Of note for this clonotype: A much larger clone is a single base away; this may be a read error. The V call is TRBV6-6, the J call TRBJ2-7; 7 positions match TRBD1. CDR3 size: 13 residues. Unmatched junction bases numbered 5, after V lost 7 bases and J lost 2 bases. Germline loops: CDR1 MNHNY, CDR2 SVGAGI (reference sequence). This CDR3 reads CASTDRATYEQYF. In DNA, the CDR3 is TGTGCCAGCACTGACAGGGCAACCTACGAGCAGTACTTC.

This clonotype was seen repeatedly, ten times or more. The chain uses TRBV14 and TRBJ2-7; 9 nucleotides line up with TRBD1. The CDR3 sequence is 14 residues long. After removal of 6 bases from V and 4 bases from J, the junction contained 7 bases not matched to a gene. Germline CDR1 SGHDN, CDR2 FVKESK. Here the CDR3 DNA reads TGTGCCAGCAGTGGGGGACAGGGAAGATACGAGCAGTACTTC. It encodes CASSGGQGRYEQYF.

Only a few counts were recorded for this clonotype. A much larger clone differs from this one at a single base, so this may be a read error. This chain uses TRBV20-1 with TRBJ2-1; 11 bases align to TRBD2. Losses at the gene ends were 5 bases for V and 8 bases for J; bases not matched to a gene: 8. Germline V CDR1 and CDR2: DFQATT, SNEGSKA (reference sequence). There are 14 residues in the CDR3. For the CDR3, the DNA is TGCAGTGCTTTTAGACTAGCGGGGTCCGATGAGCAGTTCTTC. It encodes CSAFRLAGSDEQFF.

This clonotype was counted at least ten times. V and J are TRBV7-9 and TRBJ2-3; no clear D gene. Germline V gene sequence: CDR1 SEHNR, CDR2 FQNEAQ (reference sequence). The germline V and J ends were trimmed by 1 base and 5 bases, with 13 bases remaining between them. The CDR3 is 15 residues long. The CDR3 DNA sequence: TGTGCCAGCAGCTTAGGGGTCGGTCTCCTAGATACGCAGTATTTT. It is translated as CASSLGVGLLDTQYF.

About this clonotype itself: A read error may explain this, as a much larger clone is one base away. The genes are TRBV6-2 or TRBV6-3 and TRBJ1-1; weak D call: TRBD1 (5 bases). The V gene's germline CDR1 is MNHEY and CDR2 SVGEGT. V was trimmed by 2 bases and J by 1 base, leaving 17 bases between them. The CDR3 totals 17 residues. For the CDR3, the DNA is TGTGCCAGCAGTTACAGTATAGGTCAGGGCACGAACACTGAAGCTTTCTTT. Translation: CASSYSIGQGTNTEAFF.

In this sample, this clonotype turned up a few times. The chain uses TRBV24-1 and TRBJ2-1; 10 bases are shared with TRBD2. This CDR3 is 16 amino acids long. The germline CDR1 and CDR2 sequences are KGHDR and SFDVKD. The ends lost 3 bases at V and 6 bases at J; junction bases unmatched: 7. In DNA, the CDR3 is TGTGCCACCAGTGATAGCGGGGGGGCTCGGGGCAATGAGCAGTTCTTC. This encodes CATSDSGGARGNEQFF.